This T cell receptor beta chain was identified in a study of PD-1 blockade in classical Hodgkin lymphoma. Data came from immunoSEQ multiplex PCR; TCRdb stores just in-frame clones and leaves some out. The data contain approximately 20,000 clones, roughly 77% of them seen just once; the ten biggest clones take up 20%. Findings of the study overall: Diminished baseline TCR diversity has been reported in newly diagnosed patients relative to healthy donors.

With respect to this clone: The antigen is unknown.

Regarding time point: cycle 4 day 1 (C4D1), after more than five weeks of nivolumab. Each and every patient relapsed after autologous stem cell transplantation, and patients got differing brentuximab vedotin exposure. Trimming pared 3 bases from V and 5 bases from J, leaving 8 bases between. The germline gives CDR1 LNHDA, CDR2 SQIVND (reference sequence). The CDR3 has 14 amino acids. The chain has TRBV19 and TRBJ1-6; no reliable D call. Specimen: peripheral blood mononuclear cells (PBMCs), collected before the fourth cycle of nivolumab. The receptor comes from a human donor with classical Hodgkin lymphoma. Written as DNA, the CDR3 is TGTGCCAGTAGTATCCTGGGTAATAATTCACCCCTCCACTTT. This translates into CASSILGNNSPLHF.